These 14 T cell receptor beta chains share one sample of origin, sequenced in a study of blood T cell repertoires in COVID-19. Measured with immunoSEQ multiplex PCR; TCRdb has only the in-frame clones, and not every one. Of approximately 250,000 clones listed, 90% are singletons. The sequenced sample was PBMCs or T cells enriched from blood (not recorded which). Source of these receptors: a woman in her thirties with acute COVID-19.

The rearrangement links TRBV30 to TRBJ1-6; no clear D. The germline V and J ends were trimmed by 2 bases and 7 bases, with 9 bases remaining between them. CDR1 GTSNPN and CDR2 SVGIG come from the germline V gene (reference sequence). This CDR3 region has 13 residues. The CDR3 sequence: CAWSRTENSPLHF. The CDR3 coding sequence is TGTGCCTGGAGTCGCACGGAGAATTCACCCCTCCACTTT. The whole variable domain, filled in from reference TRBV30 and TRBJ1-6, reads SQTIHQWPATLVQPVGSPLSLECTVEGTSNPNLYWYRQAAGRGLQLLFYSVGIGQISSEVPQNLSASRPQDRQFILSSKKLLLSDSGFYLCAWSRTENSPLHFGNGTRLTVT.

The chain couples TRBV19 to TRBJ2-5; a possible D gene is TRBD1 (5 bases). The CDR3 runs to 16 residues. Trimming pared 6 bases from V and 1 base from J, leaving 18 bases between. Germline CDR1 is LNHDA and CDR2 is SQIVND (reference sequence). CDR3 loop: CASSPRPGHLQETQYF. The DNA of the CDR3 is TGTGCCAGTAGCCCCCGTCCTGGACACCTCCAAGAGACCCAGTACTTC. Full variable domain (remainder filled in from reference TRBV19 and TRBJ2-5): DGGITQSPKYLFRKEGQNVTLSCEQNLNHDAMYWYRQDPGQGLRLIYYSQIVNDFQKGDIAEGYSVSREKKESFPLTVTSAQKNPTAFYLCASSPRPGHLQETQYFGPGTRLLVL.

This rearrangement joins TRBV20-1 to TRBJ1-6; tentative D call: TRBD1 (5 bases). Germline V gives CDR1 DFQATT, CDR2 SNEGSKA (reference sequence). The CDR3 length is 13 residues. Trimming stripped 3 bases from V and 3 bases from J, with 6 bases between. The CDR3 nucleotides are TGCAGTGCTAGTGACAGCTATAATTCACCCCTCCACTTT. Encoded protein: CSASDSYNSPLHF.

The chain employs TRBV13 and TRBJ2-7; tentative D call: TRBD1 (6 bases). The CDR3 runs to 13 residues. Germline V gene data show CDR1 as PRHDT and CDR2 as FYEKMQ (reference sequence). V was shortened by 4 bases and J by 2 bases, with 9 bases between the two germline ends. In nucleotides, the CDR3 is TGTGCCAGCAGCTACCCAGGGGCCTACGAGCAGTACTTC. This codes for CASSYPGAYEQYF.

The rearrangement uses TRBV28 and TRBJ1-6; D is ambiguous. This CDR3 is built from 15 residues. Trimming removed 7 bases from V and 6 bases from J, with 16 bases in between. Germline loops: CDR1 MDHEN, CDR2 SYDVKM. DNA of the CDR3: TGTGCCAGCAACTCCCCGAATACGGTTAATTCACCCCTCCACTTT. Residues: CASNSPNTVNSPLHF.

The chain carries TRBV6-4 and TRBJ2-2, with TRBD2 matching over 14 bases. Germline CDR1 and CDR2: MRHNA and SNTAGT. J was trimmed by 4 bases and V by 5 bases; bases with no gene match: 9. The CDR3 extends over 18 amino acids. DNA for the CDR3: TGTGCCAGCAGTTCACGACTAGCGGGAGGGCCTGGCACCGGGGAGCTGTTTTTT. This encodes CASSSRLAGGPGTGELFF.

In the case of this clone: Different DNA sequences within this sample yield the same CDR3. The V and J genes are TRBV6-4 and TRBJ2-2, with a weak D call TRBD1 (5 bases). Between the trimmed V and J ends, which lost 4 bases and 5 bases, there was a span of 11 bases. Germline V gene data show CDR1 as MRHNA and CDR2 as SNTAGT. The CDR3 loop spans 14 amino acids. CDR3 nucleotides: TGTGCCAGCAGTGGGCAGGGTGGAACCGGGGAGCTGTTTTTT. Translating gives CASSGQGGTGELFF.

V is TRBV7-9 and J is TRBJ2-7, with 11 bases fitting TRBD2. Trimming cost V 4 bases and J 5 bases; bases outside gene matches: 10. This CDR3 has 16 residues. Germline CDR1 is SEHNR and CDR2 is FQNEAQ (reference sequence). The CDR3 bases are TGTGCCAGCAGCTCATCAGTAGCGGGAGGGTGGGACGAGCAGTACTTC. It codes for CASSSSVAGGWDEQYF.

The chain is built from TRBV9 and TRBJ1-2, with no clear D. The CDR3 has 11 amino acids. Trimming shortened V by 10 bases and J by 3 bases, and 10 bases separated the two germline ends. Germline values: CDR1 SGDLS, CDR2 YYNGEE. The CDR3 DNA follows: TGTGCCTCCGGTTCTGACTATGGCTACACCTTC. Amino acid sequence: CASGSDYGYTF.

The chain links TRBV29-1 to TRBJ2-2; 7 bases line up with TRBD1. The V gene's germline CDR1 is SQVTM and CDR2 ANQGSEA. J was trimmed by 6 bases and V by 6 bases; bases with no gene match: 7. The CDR3 runs 13 residues. CDR3 in DNA: TGCAGCGTAGCGAGACAGGGATCCGGGGAGCTGTTTTTT. It codes for CSVARQGSGELFF.

V and J are TRBV10-3 and TRBJ2-1; 9 bases are shared with TRBD2. Germline trimming cut 0 bases from V and 6 bases from J; bases unmatched to any gene: 3. Germline CDR1 is ENHRY and CDR2 is SYGVKD. This CDR3 is 15 amino acids long. The CDR3 DNA sequence: TGTGCCATCAGTGAGTCGCGGGAGGGCTCCAATGAGCAGTTCTTC. It encodes CAISESREGSNEQFF.

This clone was detected a few times. The genes are TRBV19 and TRBJ2-7, with unresolved D. CDR1 and CDR2 from the germline V gene are LNHDA and SQIVND (reference sequence). V shed 5 bases and J shed 4 bases, with 6 bases lying between them. This CDR3 has 11 residues. The CDR3 loop is CASSGRYEQYF. The CDR3, as DNA: TGTGCCAGTAGTGGCCGTTACGAGCAGTACTTC.

The rearrangement joins TRBV29-1 to TRBJ2-1; 14 nucleotides match TRBD2. The V segment lost 3 bases and the J segment 5 bases; nucleotides outside the gene matches: 6. CDR1 and CDR2 (germline): SQVTM, ANQGSEA. CDR3 length: 16 amino acids. DNA for the CDR3: TGCAGCGTTGAGGGACTAGCGGGAGCACTTAACAATGAGCAGTTCTTC. This translates into CSVEGLAGALNNEQFF.

V usage is TRBV7-2 and J usage is TRBJ2-1; 12 nucleotides line up with TRBD2. With V trimmed by 5 bases and J by 5 bases, 4 bases remained unmatched. The length of the CDR3 is 15 residues. Germline V lookup: CDR1 SGHTA, CDR2 FQGNSA. CDR3 loop: CASSTGLAGHNEQFF. CDR3 coding DNA: TGTGCCAGCAGCACGGGACTAGCGGGTCACAATGAGCAGTTCTTC. The full variable domain, completed using reference TRBV7-2 and TRBJ2-1, is GAGVSQSPSNKVTEKGKDVELRCDPISGHTALYWYRQSLGQGLEFLIYFQGNSAPDKSGLPSDRFSAERTGGSVSTLTIQRTQQEDSAVYLCASSTGLAGHNEQFFGPGTRLTVL.